The TCR beta chain under discussion was sequenced for a study of cytomegalovirus exposure and HLA in healthy donors. Primers for the PCR totalled 60 Vbeta and 13 Jbeta. Method: immunoSEQ multiplex PCR; TCRdb's copy keeps in-frame clones and lacks some. The sample lists around 130,000 clones; around 82% were seen once. The germline CDR1 and CDR2 sequences are MDHEN and SYDVKM. The length of the CDR3 is 15 residues. The ends lost 2 bases at V and 1 base at J; junction bases unmatched: 2. V usage is TRBV28 and J usage is TRBJ2-5, with 9 bases lining up with TRBD2. The TCR sequence derives from a man in his forties or fifties in good health and CMV-seronegative. The sequenced sample consisted of PBMCs. CDR3 in DNA: TGTGCCAGCAGTTTACTTAGCGGGGGCCAAGAGACCCAGTACTTC. Its protein product is CASSLLSGGQETQYF. The full variable domain, completed using reference TRBV28 and TRBJ2-5, is DVKVTQSSRYLVKRTGEKVFLECVQDMDHENMFWYRQDPGLGLRLIYFSYDVKMKEKGDIPEGYSVSREKKERFSLILESASTNQTSMYLCASSLLSGGQETQYFGPGTRLLVL.